These T cell receptor beta chains were read from a single sample in a study of CD8 T cells in Susac syndrome. From the immunoSEQ multiplex PCR reads, TCRdb called clonotypes with MiXCR, one entry per CDR3 protein. The repertoire includes over 150,000 distinct CDR3 sequences, 85% to 95% of them detected once, and around 0.09% sits in the top ten. Sequencing was carried out using CD4+ T cells from PBMCs. These receptors originate from a human donor with multiple sclerosis. The conserved cysteine and the conserved F or W are not part of the CDR3 here. Fields, in order: J gene, V gene, CDR3 protein.

TRBJ2-7 TRBV4-3 ASSQDRDYEQY
TRBJ2-7 TRBV27 ASSFGPAREQY
TRBJ2-2 TRBV24-1 ATSLHGGELF
TRBJ1-6 TRBV18 ASSPRDNSPLH
TRBJ2-3 TRBV5-4 ASSLVRDTDTQY
TRBJ2-7 TRBV11-2 ASSLVRNEQY
TRBJ2-5 TRBV12-3/TRBV12-4 ASSYGTSGGSETQY
TRBJ2-1 TRBV24-1 ATSDFQDNYNEQF
TRBJ1-2 TRBV20-1 SAEPGSTYGYT
TRBJ1-5 TRBV5-1 ASSLRRGSNQPQH
TRBJ2-7 TRBV5-6 ASTTWGSYEQY
TRBJ2-7 TRBV4-1 ASSPSGAGYEQY
TRBJ1-1 TRBV7-2 ASSLLALGGNTEAF
TRBJ2-7 TRBV18 ASSPGTGFEQY
TRBJ1-2 TRBV30 AWRENYGYT
TRBJ1-4 TRBV5-1 ASSLVGVATNEKLF
TRBJ1-4 TRBV20-1 SARYRGATNEKLF
TRBJ2-5 TRBV7-9 ASSLDRAFVETQY
TRBJ1-1 TRBV5-1 ASSSGMGRRSDAEAF
TRBJ1-2 TRBV6-5 ASKNNRVGNYGYT
TRBJ1-4 TRBV28 ASSLRQSTTNEKLF
TRBJ1-5 TRBV19 ASSLDRGDQPQH
TRBJ2-7 TRBV9 ASSVAAASEYYEQY
TRBJ2-1 TRBV18 ASSLLAGGVGSYNEQF
TRBJ2-2 TRBV19 ASSPRDRNTGELF
TRBJ2-7 TRBV28 ASRGQGRAEQY
TRBJ2-3 TRBV6-1 ATKPGLASADTQY
TRBJ1-2 TRBV7-6 ASSLGGGVGYT
TRBJ2-7 TRBV12-3/TRBV12-4 ASSSTSGSPYEQY
TRBJ1-3 TRBV29-1 SVEREYGNTIY